This T cell receptor beta chain originates from a study of blood T cell repertoires in COVID-19. Turning to the study itself: T cells, B-cell-depleted T cells, or PBMCs supplied cDNA or gDNA.

Recruitment covered about two dozen US areas and drew participants whose ages spanned roughly 18 to 100 years. A COVID-19 case had been met by exposed participants during the 2 weeks before study entry. Clones were sequenced by immunoSEQ multiplex PCR, and TCRdb holds only the in-frame ones, with some missing. The sample contains 200,000 or so clones, 80% to 90% of which appear only once. The sequenced sample was PBMCs or T cells enriched from blood (not recorded which). This clonotype originated in a woman aged 30 to 39 who had been exposed to COVID-19.

The CDR3 DNA follows: TGTGCCAGCAGCCTAATTGGGGCCAACGTCCTGACTTTC. It yields the protein CASSLIGANVLTF. The chain employs TRBV28 and TRBJ2-6; D is ambiguous. The germline CDR1 and CDR2 sequences are MDHEN and SYDVKM. CDR3 length: 13 amino acids. Trimming removed 6 bases at V and 3 bases at J, with 6 bases between.